This T cell receptor beta chain was documented in a study of blood T cell repertoires in COVID-19. Study-wide context: Sample material is recorded as cDNA or gDNA derived from T cells, B-cell-depleted T cells, or PBMCs.

Germline V gene lookup returns CDR1 SGHRS and CDR2 YFSETQ. CDR3 size: 16 residues. J gave up 8 bases and V 4 bases, and 16 bases lay outside the gene matches. Authors' methods: Amplified reference gene primers provided the basis for estimating nucleated cell counts. This table comes from immunoSEQ multiplex PCR, and its TCRdb copy is limited to in-frame clones, with some not included. The DNA gave D and trimming, while V, J and clone size come from that table. The sample shows some 140,000 clones, approximately 80% of them seen only once. This receptor was identified in a woman aged 55-75 years with COVID-19, enrolled during active disease. The specimen was peripheral blood. The genes are TRBV5-1 and TRBJ1-2, with 8 bases identical to TRBD1. The DNA of the CDR3 is TGCGCCAGCAGCCTTCAGGGGGCCGGAGCGGCGGGCGGCTACACCTTC. It yields the protein CASSLQGAGAAGGYTF.